The clone carrying this T cell receptor beta chain was picked up a small number of times. The target antigen is unknown. The sample comes from a study of identical twins. A universal primer site was incorporated via template switching, and the cDNA contained unique molecular identifiers. Each CDR3 protein is one row after TCRdb ran MiXCR on the 5' RACE reads. The sample gives about 660,000 distinct CDR3 sequences, 8.6% of which show up once; 0.75% to 1% is in the top ten. There were only healthy Caucasians among the donors. Per the germline V gene, CDR1 is ENHRY and CDR2 is SYGVKD. CDR3 length: 15 amino acids. Trimming shortened V by 7 bases and J by 2 bases, and 16 bases separated the two germline ends. The study, taken as a whole, reports: Low generation probability was overrepresented in out-of-frame alpha sequences shared by twins.

These sequences were also reported in another study, on yellow fever vaccine responses in identical twins.

The rearrangement joins TRBV10-3 to TRBJ2-3, with a weak D call TRBD1 (5 bases). This clonotype originated in a woman under 30 in good health. The specimen sequenced was PBMCs. The CDR3 sequence is CAIKESRGFTDTQYF. CDR3 bases: TGTGCCATCAAGGAATCTAGGGGATTCACAGATACGCAGTATTTT.